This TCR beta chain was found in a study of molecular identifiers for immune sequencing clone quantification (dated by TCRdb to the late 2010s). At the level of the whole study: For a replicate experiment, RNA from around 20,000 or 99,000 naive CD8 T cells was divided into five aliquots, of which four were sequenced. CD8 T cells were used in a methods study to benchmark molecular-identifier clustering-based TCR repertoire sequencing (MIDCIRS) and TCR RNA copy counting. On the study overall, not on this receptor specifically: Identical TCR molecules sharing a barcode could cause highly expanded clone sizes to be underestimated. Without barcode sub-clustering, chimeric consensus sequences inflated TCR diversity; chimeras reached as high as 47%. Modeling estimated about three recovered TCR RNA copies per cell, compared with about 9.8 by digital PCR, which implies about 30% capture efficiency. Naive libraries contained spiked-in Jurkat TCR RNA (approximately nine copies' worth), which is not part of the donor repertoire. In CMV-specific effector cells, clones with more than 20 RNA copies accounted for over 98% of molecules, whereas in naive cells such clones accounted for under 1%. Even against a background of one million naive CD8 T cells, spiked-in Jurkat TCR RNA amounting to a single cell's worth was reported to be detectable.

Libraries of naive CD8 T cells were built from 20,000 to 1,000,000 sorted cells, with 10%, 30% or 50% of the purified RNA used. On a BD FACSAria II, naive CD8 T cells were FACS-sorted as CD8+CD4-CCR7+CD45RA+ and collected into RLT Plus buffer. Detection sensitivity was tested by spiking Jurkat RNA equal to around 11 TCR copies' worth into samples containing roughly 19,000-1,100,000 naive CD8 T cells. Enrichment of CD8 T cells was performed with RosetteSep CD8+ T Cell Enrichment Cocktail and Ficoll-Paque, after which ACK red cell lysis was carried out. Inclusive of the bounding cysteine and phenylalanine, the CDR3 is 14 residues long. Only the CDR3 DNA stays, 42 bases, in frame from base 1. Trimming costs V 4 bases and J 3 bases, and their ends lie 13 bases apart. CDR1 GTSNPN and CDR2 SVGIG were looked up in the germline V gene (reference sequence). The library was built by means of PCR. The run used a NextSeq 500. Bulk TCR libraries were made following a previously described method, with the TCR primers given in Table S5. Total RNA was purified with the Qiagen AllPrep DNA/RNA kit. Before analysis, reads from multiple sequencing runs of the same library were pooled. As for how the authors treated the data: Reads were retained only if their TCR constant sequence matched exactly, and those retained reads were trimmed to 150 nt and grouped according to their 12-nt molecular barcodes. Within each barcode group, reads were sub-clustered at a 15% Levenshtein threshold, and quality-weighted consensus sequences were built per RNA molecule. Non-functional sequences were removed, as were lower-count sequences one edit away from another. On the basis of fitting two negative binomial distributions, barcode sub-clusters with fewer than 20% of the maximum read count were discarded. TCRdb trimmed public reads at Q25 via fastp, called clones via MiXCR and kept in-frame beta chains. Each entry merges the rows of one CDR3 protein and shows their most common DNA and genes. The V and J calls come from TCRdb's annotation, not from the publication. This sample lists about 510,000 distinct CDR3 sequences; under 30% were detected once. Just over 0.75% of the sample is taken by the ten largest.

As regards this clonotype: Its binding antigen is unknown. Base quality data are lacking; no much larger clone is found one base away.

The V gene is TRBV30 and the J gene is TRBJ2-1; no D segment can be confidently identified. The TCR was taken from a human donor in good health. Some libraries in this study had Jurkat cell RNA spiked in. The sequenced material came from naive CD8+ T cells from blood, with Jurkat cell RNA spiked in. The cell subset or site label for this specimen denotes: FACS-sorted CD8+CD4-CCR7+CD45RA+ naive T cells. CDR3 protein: CAWTVGQLYNEQFF. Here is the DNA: TGTGCCTGGACCGTGGGTCAGCTCTACAATGAGCAGTTCTTC.